A selection of T cell receptor beta chains follows, all from one sample in a study of blood T cell repertoires in COVID-19. The table came from immunoSEQ multiplex PCR; TCRdb's copy has only in-frame clones and leaves some out. The sample has some 110,000 clones; 85% to 90% are singletons. The sample was peripheral blood. All receptors derive from a woman aged 80 or over with COVID-19, enrolled during active disease. Both conserved end residues are part of each CDR3. The order of the fields is CDR3 protein, CDR3 DNA, V gene, clone size, J gene, D gene. D genes are given only for firm matches. Where a row states a size, it is once, few, many or the class of an expanded clone; other rows omit it.

CASSPPGQIYEQYF TGTGCCAGCAGCCCGCCGGGACAGATCTACGAGCAGTACTTC TRBV7-8 few TRBJ2-7 TRBD1
CASSIEDRVGYNEQFF TGTGCCAGTAGTATAGAGGACAGGGTTGGATACAATGAGCAGTTCTTC TRBV19 . TRBJ2-1 TRBD1
CASSANQGNTEAFF TGTGCCAGCAGCGCGAACCAGGGGAACACTGAAGCTTTCTTT TRBV9 . TRBJ1-1 .
CASSQGQGTGEKLFF TGTGCCAGCAGCCAAGGACAGGGAACGGGAGAAAAACTGTTTTTT TRBV3-1/TRBV3-2 . TRBJ1-4 TRBD1
CASSQMRAGYTF TGTGCCAGCAGCCAGATGAGGGCGGGCTACACCTTC TRBV7-2 . TRBJ1-2 .
CASSLEAARSYNEQFF TGCGCCAGCAGCTTAGAAGCGGCCCGCTCCTACAATGAGCAGTTCTTC TRBV5-1 . TRBJ2-1 .
CAIRPSGGPQHF TGTGCCATCAGACCCTCCGGGGGGCCCCAGCATTTT TRBV10-3 . TRBJ1-5 .
CASSLEASGRVYQETQYF TGCGCCAGCAGCCTGGAAGCTAGCGGGAGGGTGTACCAAGAGACCCAGTACTTC TRBV5-1 . TRBJ2-5 TRBD2
CASSFLPRSGTTRSSYNEQFF TGTGCCAGCAGTTTTCTCCCTCGCTCCGGGACTACCAGGAGCTCCTACAATGAGCAGTTCTTC TRBV27 . TRBJ2-1 TRBD2
CATESQAGADTQYF TGTGCCACCGAGTCCCAAGCGGGAGCAGATACGCAGTATTTT TRBV7-9 . TRBJ2-3 TRBD2
CASSRTRAGAFF TGTGCCAGTAGTAGGACTCGGGCGGGAGCTTTCTTT TRBV19 few TRBJ1-1 .
CASSRPGQGFWLNQPQHF TGTGCCAGCAGCAGACCGGGACAGGGGTTTTGGCTAAATCAGCCCCAGCATTTT TRBV7-2 . TRBJ1-5 TRBD1
CASSIRRGYNEQFF TGTGCCAGCAGTATACGTCGGGGGTACAATGAGCAGTTCTTC TRBV6-5 . TRBJ2-1 .
CASSSPGGYNEQFF TGCGCCAGCAGCAGTCCCGGAGGATACAATGAGCAGTTCTTC TRBV5-1 . TRBJ2-1 .
CASSPALRTEAFF TGCGCCAGCAGCCCCGCCCTTAGAACTGAAGCTTTCTTT TRBV4-1 . TRBJ1-1 .
CASSSGVSEQYF TGTGCCAGCAGTTCTGGTGTTAGCGAGCAGTACTTC TRBV12-3/TRBV12-4 . TRBJ2-7 .
CASSLARSPLHF TGTGCCAGCAGTTTAGCGCGATCACCCCTCCACTTT TRBV12-3/TRBV12-4 once TRBJ1-6 .
CASSPQPGQGLSGANVLTF TGTGCCAGCAGCCCCCAACCAGGACAGGGCCTCTCTGGGGCCAACGTCCTGACTTTC TRBV7-6 . TRBJ2-6 TRBD1
CASSLTVSSYEQYF TGTGCCAGCAGCTTGACAGTAAGCTCCTACGAGCAGTACTTC TRBV5-5 . TRBJ2-7 .
CASSLLQGMNTEAFF TGTGCCAGCAGTTTATTACAGGGAATGAACACTGAAGCTTTCTTT TRBV28 . TRBJ1-1 .
CASRPGQGPRGQYF TGTGCCAGCAGGCCGGGACAGGGGCCCAGGGGCCAGTACTTC TRBV27 . TRBJ2-5 TRBD1
CSVEDLLRLYEQYF TGCAGCGTTGAAGATCTTCTAAGACTGTACGAGCAGTACTTC TRBV29-1 few TRBJ2-7 .
CAIRAGTESYNEQFF TGTGCCATCAGGGCCGGGACAGAGTCCTACAATGAGCAGTTCTTC TRBV10-3 . TRBJ2-1 TRBD1
CASSPGQAGEKLFF TGTGCCAGCTCACCGGGACAGGCGGGTGAAAAACTGTTTTTT TRBV18 . TRBJ1-4 TRBD1
CASSAQGGKETQYF TGTGCCAGCAGCGCTCAGGGGGGCAAAGAGACCCAGTACTTC TRBV9 . TRBJ2-5 .
CASSSTFSGTANQPQHF TGTGCCAGCAGCTCAACCTTCTCCGGGACAGCAAATCAGCCCCAGCATTTT TRBV7-8 few TRBJ1-5 TRBD1
CASSKLAGAFDEQFF TGTGCCAGCAGCAAATTAGCGGGAGCCTTTGATGAGCAGTTCTTC TRBV7-7 . TRBJ2-1 TRBD2
CASSEILAGEETQYF TGTGCCAGCAGTGAAATCCTAGCGGGAGAAGAGACCCAGTACTTC TRBV2 . TRBJ2-5 TRBD2
CASSDSHPNVPSYEQYF TGTGCCAGCAGTGACTCTCATCCTAACGTGCCCTCCTACGAGCAGTACTTC TRBV6-4 . TRBJ2-7 .
CASKKDRAFYEQYF TGTGCCAGCAAAAAGGACAGGGCCTTCTACGAGCAGTACTTC TRBV6-5 . TRBJ2-7 TRBD1
CASSLFEISYEQYF TGTGCCAGCAGCTTATTTGAGATCTCCTACGAGCAGTACTTC TRBV7-6 . TRBJ2-7 .
CASSLGRGNTEAFF TGTGCCAGCAGTCTCGGACGGGGAAACACTGAAGCTTTCTTT TRBV6-5 . TRBJ1-1 .
CASRPWGSGRSPYTDTQYF TGCGCCAGCAGACCCTGGGGTAGCGGGAGGTCCCCGTACACAGATACGCAGTATTTT TRBV23-1 . TRBJ2-3 TRBD2
CATSRNSGGKETQYF TGTGCCACCAGCAGAAATTCAGGGGGTAAAGAGACCCAGTACTTC TRBV15 . TRBJ2-5 TRBD1
CASSAPGTGAEQYF TGTGCCAGCAGTGCTCCGGGGACTGGGGCCGAGCAGTACTTC TRBV6-6 . TRBJ2-7 .
CASSIWRTDNEQFF TGTGCCAGTAGTATATGGAGGACGGACAATGAGCAGTTCTTC TRBV19 . TRBJ2-1 .
CASSQDPGSVELFF TGTGCCAGCAGCCAAGATCCGGGGTCGGTGGAGCTGTTTTTT TRBV3-1/TRBV3-2 . TRBJ2-2 .
CASSPGDKRTDTQYF TGTGCCAGCAGCCCCGGGGACAAAAGGACAGATACGCAGTATTTT TRBV11-2 . TRBJ2-3 .
CASSLLGAGANVLTF TGTGCCAGCAGTTTACTGGGCGCTGGGGCCAACGTCCTGACTTTC TRBV28 few TRBJ2-6 .
CASSQIGTSTYEQYF TGTGCCAGCAGCCAGATTGGGACATCAACTTACGAGCAGTACTTC TRBV14 . TRBJ2-7 .
CASSLSQGEAFF TGTGCCAGTAGTCTTTCACAGGGGGAAGCTTTCTTT TRBV19 few TRBJ1-1 TRBD1
CSVVRLAQETQYF TGCAGCGTTGTCAGACTAGCTCAAGAGACCCAGTACTTC TRBV29-1 . TRBJ2-5 TRBD2
CASRPASFESTEAFF TGCGCCAGCAGACCTGCCAGTTTCGAAAGCACTGAAGCTTTCTTT TRBV5-1 once TRBJ1-1 .
CASSYGQGTTRYGYTF TGTGCCAGCAGTTATGGACAGGGGACTACTAGATATGGCTACACCTTC TRBV6-6 . TRBJ1-2 TRBD1
CASSSSLGGGTTTGELFF TGTGCCAGCAGCTCCTCCCTTGGGGGAGGGACAACGACCGGGGAGCTGTTTTTT TRBV7-9 . TRBJ2-2 .